The following is a T cell receptor beta chain sequence with its context. The sample originates from a study of cytomegalovirus exposure and HLA in healthy donors. Primers for the PCR totalled 60 Vbeta and 13 Jbeta. Assay used: immunoSEQ multiplex PCR; TCRdb lists only in-frame clones, some missing. The profile shows about 80,000 clones, 79% of them singletons. The CDR3 loop spans 18 amino acids. From germline, CDR1 is MGHRA and CDR2 YSYEKL. Unmatched junction bases numbered 11, after V lost 0 bases and J lost 3 bases. The origin of this receptor is a woman aged 40 to 50 in good health and CMV-seropositive. The gene calls are TRBV4-1 and TRBJ2-3; 8 bases fit TRBD1. Material for sequencing was PBMCs. The CDR3 sequence is CASSQDWYGQGRTDTQYF. Written as DNA, the CDR3 is TGCGCCAGCAGCCAAGATTGGTATGGACAGGGCCGGACAGATACGCAGTATTTT.